The text below deals with one T cell receptor (beta chain). Original methodology: Counts of nucleated cells, estimated from reference gene primer amplification, were obtained. Profiling relied on immunoSEQ multiplex PCR, and the TCRdb table lists in-frame clones only, not all of them. V, J and clone size are those of that table, while D and trimming were read from the DNA. The sample has 65,000 to 85,000 clones, 87% seen once; the top ten hold about a tenth. The sample belongs to a study of blood T cell repertoires in COVID-19. Study summary: Samples came from the United States, Italy and Spain, spanning acute and convalescent COVID-19. In each case, the material was cDNA or gDNA derived from T cells, B-cell-depleted T cells, or PBMCs.

CDR1 and CDR2 from the germline V gene are SGHAT and FQNNGV. This CDR3 comprises 17 residues. J gave up 2 bases and V 2 bases, and 4 bases lay outside the gene matches. Sequenced: peripheral blood. The clonotype originates from a woman in her late teens or twenties with acute or convalescent COVID-19. The chain links TRBV11-2 to TRBJ2-1; TRBD2 matches 12 bases. CDR3 in DNA: TGTGCCAGCAGCTTACTGGGACTAGCGGGTACCTACAATGAGCAGTTCTTC. Protein sequence: CASSLLGLAGTYNEQFF.